This TCR beta chain was profiled in a study of blood T cell repertoires in COVID-19. Sequenced by immunoSEQ multiplex PCR; TCRdb stores in-frame clones only, minus some. The sample has over 130,000 clones; around 90% are singletons. Trimming shortened V by 1 base and J by 7 bases, and 8 bases separated the two germline ends. Per the germline V gene, CDR1 is SGHTA and CDR2 is FQGNSA. This CDR3 is 14 amino acids long. The sequence derives from a woman aged 60-70 years with active or convalescent COVID-19. The material sequenced was peripheral blood. V gene TRBV7-2 combines with J gene TRBJ1-6; tentatively, D is TRBD1 (6 bases). The CDR3 DNA reads TGTGCCAGCAGCTTAGATCAGGGGAATTCACCCCTCCACTTT. Amino acid sequence: CASSLDQGNSPLHF.